One sample yielded the 18 T cell receptor beta chains listed below, sequenced in a study of CD8+ T cells in alopecia areata. cDNA prepared by RNA extraction and subsequent reverse transcription served as the template for sequencing. TCRdb's copy holds only in-frame clones and misses some; the assay was immunoSEQ multiplex PCR. The sample yields fewer than 350,000 clones, 58% seen once. The treatment was: oral pan-JAK inhibitor, 5-10 mg twice daily. Specimen: CD4+ T cells sorted from blood, collected at week 24, from a patient treated with tofacitinib. Receptor source: a human donor with alopecia areata.

The chain is built from TRBV29-1 and TRBJ1-1; TRBD1 agrees at 9 bases. The CDR3 covers 13 residues. V lost 7 bases, J lost 0 bases, and 3 bases stayed unmatched. Germline assignment: CDR1 SQVTM and CDR2 ANQGSEA. CDR3 protein: CSATGGLNTEAFF. CDR3 nucleotide sequence: TGCAGCGCGACAGGGGGGTTGAACACTGAAGCTTTCTTT.

This sequence joins TRBV5-4 and TRBJ2-5, with 10 bases that match TRBD1. The CDR3 loop spans 15 amino acids. The germline V gene encodes CDR1 SGHNT and CDR2 YYREEE (reference sequence). Losses at the gene ends were 3 bases for V and 3 bases for J; bases not matched to a gene: 5. The CDR3 is CASSSRQGAKETQYF. The CDR3 bases are TGTGCCAGCAGCTCCCGACAGGGGGCCAAAGAGACCCAGTACTTC.

The chain has TRBV5-1 and TRBJ1-3, with D perhaps matching TRBD1 (6 bases). The V end was cut by 4 bases, the J end by 0 bases, with 14 bases between. The germline CDR1 and CDR2 sequences are SGHRS and YFSETQ. The CDR3 totals 16 residues. CDR3 loop: CASSPNLGGSGNTIYF. The CDR3 DNA reads TGCGCCAGCAGCCCTAACCTAGGGGGCTCTGGAAACACCATATATTTT.

This chain connects TRBV7-9 to TRBJ2-3; D assignment may be TRBD1 or TRBD2 (6 bases each). The CDR3 runs to 17 residues. Deletions cut 5 bases from V and 6 bases from J, with 24 bases between. Germline lookup yields CDR1 SEHNR and CDR2 FQNEAQ (reference sequence). CDR3 protein: CASSRRGASSYGDTQYF. CDR3 sequence (DNA): TGTGCCAGCAGCCGAAGGGGGGCCTCTAGTTATGGGGATACGCAGTATTTT.

In this sample, this clone turned up a few times. The V gene is TRBV11-2, the J gene TRBJ2-4; unclear D gene. CDR1 and CDR2 from the germline V gene are SGHAT and FQNNGV. The V end was cut by 1 base, the J end by 0 bases, with 1 base between. This CDR3 contains 13 residues. The CDR3 DNA reads as TGTGCCAGCAGCTTAGGAGCCAAAAACATTCAGTACTTC. Translating it yields CASSLGAKNIQYF.

The rearrangement joins TRBV19 to TRBJ2-1; D gene unclear. This CDR3 is 11 amino acids long. V lost 4 bases and J 8 bases, leaving 6 bases between the germline ends. Germline values: CDR1 LNHDA, CDR2 SQIVND (reference sequence). In DNA, the CDR3 is TGTGCCAGTAGTAGGTGGTATGAGCAGTTCTTC. The encoded protein is CASSRWYEQFF.

V is TRBV5-1 and J is TRBJ2-1; 7 nucleotides align to TRBD2. The CDR3 has 15 amino acids. J was trimmed by 2 bases and V by 0 bases; bases with no gene match: 2. Per germline, CDR1 SGHRS and CDR2 YFSETQ. CDR3 sequence: CASSLAAGAYNEQFF. CDR3 bases: TGCGCCAGCAGCTTGGCGGCGGGGGCCTACAATGAGCAGTTCTTC.

The V call is TRBV7-2, the J call TRBJ2-3; D is ambiguous. Per germline, CDR1 SGHTA and CDR2 FQGNSA. CDR3 length: 15 residues. Trimming pared 1 base from V and 1 base from J, leaving 9 bases between. CDR3 DNA: TGTGCCAGCAGCTTAGTGGCCTATCGCACAGATACGCAGTATTTT. This translates into CASSLVAYRTDTQYF.

V and J are TRBV4-3 and TRBJ2-6; D remains ambiguous. Trimming took off 0 bases at V and 0 bases at J, with 9 bases between the two ends. This CDR3 has 17 residues. Germline values: CDR1 LGHNA, CDR2 YSLEER. The CDR3 coding sequence is TGCGCCAGCAGCCAAGAAGGCCCGGGCTCTGGGGCCAACGTCCTGACTTTC. It codes for CASSQEGPGSGANVLTF.

The chain employs TRBV5-1 and TRBJ1-1, with D possibly TRBD1 on 6 matching bases. V was trimmed by 1 base and J by 5 bases, leaving 12 bases between them. This CDR3 is built from 14 residues. Germline CDR1 reads SGHRS; CDR2 reads YFSETQ. The CDR3 is CASSLLQGATEAFF. The CDR3 nucleotides are TGCGCCAGCAGCTTGCTACAGGGTGCTACTGAAGCTTTCTTT.

The chain is built from TRBV13 and TRBJ1-2; tentative D call: TRBD1 (6 bases). Germline V CDR1 and CDR2: PRHDT, FYEKMQ (reference sequence). CDR3 length: 15 amino acids. Between the trimmed V and J ends, which lost 4 bases and 8 bases, there was a span of 20 bases. The CDR3 sequence: CASSSNTNRVGGYTF. Written as DNA, the CDR3 is TGTGCCAGCAGCTCCAATACCAACAGGGTCGGAGGCTACACCTTC.

The J gene is TRBJ1-1, the V gene TRBV23-1; 8 bases map to TRBD1. TRBV23-1 is classed as an ORF, of uncertain function. The ends lost 0 bases at V and 0 bases at J; junction bases unmatched: 3. The CDR3 length is 16 residues. Here the CDR3 reads CASSQSRTGLNTEAFF. As DNA, the CDR3 is TGCGCCAGCAGTCAATCGAGGACAGGGCTGAACACTGAAGCTTTCTTT.

In its sample, this clone was seen a few times. The V call is TRBV28, the J call TRBJ2-7, with D perhaps being TRBD1 or TRBD2 (5 bases each). Germline assignment: CDR1 MDHEN and CDR2 SYDVKM. The CDR3 spans 12 residues. Trimming took off 6 bases at V and 11 bases at J, with 17 bases between the two ends. The CDR3 region has the DNA TGTGCCAGCAGCGTGGCCCAGGGACGGGAGTACTTC. This translates into CASSVAQGREYF.

In the case of this clone: This CDR3 is also generated by other DNA sequences in the sample. V is TRBV7-2 and J is TRBJ2-3; D is unclear. Germline values: CDR1 SGHTA, CDR2 FQGNSA. This CDR3 has 13 amino acids. Trimming removed 2 bases from V and 0 bases from J, with 3 bases in between. This CDR3 is CASSLSSTDTQYF. CDR3 bases: TGTGCCAGCAGCTTATCTAGCACAGATACGCAGTATTTT.

The chain joins TRBV5-1 to TRBJ2-3, with unresolved D. The CDR3 totals 14 residues. Germline-derived CDR1 and CDR2 are SGHRS and YFSETQ. With 0 bases removed from V and 5 bases from J, the gap between germline ends came to 10 bases. The CDR3 is CASSLGGPQDTQYF. As DNA, the CDR3 is TGCGCCAGCAGCTTGGGTGGGCCACAAGATACGCAGTATTTT.

This chain joins TRBV5-1 and TRBJ1-1, with TRBD1 matching over 8 bases. Germline-derived CDR1 and CDR2 are SGHRS and YFSETQ. Losses at the gene ends were 2 bases for V and 0 bases for J; bases not matched to a gene: 3. There are 15 residues in the CDR3. CDR3 in DNA: TGCGCCAGCAGCTTCCAGGGGGCCTTGAACACTGAAGCTTTCTTT. It is translated as CASSFQGALNTEAFF.

This chain connects TRBV10-3 to TRBJ1-1, with 7 bases lining up with TRBD1. This CDR3 contains 14 residues. The germline gives CDR1 ENHRY, CDR2 SYGVKD. J was trimmed by 8 bases and V by 10 bases; bases with no gene match: 16. The chain's CDR3 is CATGTAFGPFEAFF. In DNA form, the CDR3 reads TGTGCCACCGGGACAGCCTTTGGGCCATTCGAAGCTTTCTTT.

The CDR3 DNA is TGTGCCAGCAGTCAGACAGATACGCAGTATTTT. As protein: CASSQTDTQYF. The chain employs TRBV6-5 and TRBJ2-3, with D uncertain. Germline V gene sequence: CDR1 MNHEY, CDR2 SVGAGI. The V and J ends lost 5 bases and 3 bases respectively, with 3 bases between them. The CDR3 totals 11 residues.